This entry lists 13 T cell receptor beta chains sequenced from one sample in a study of blood T cell repertoires in COVID-19. Using immunoSEQ multiplex PCR, the repertoire was profiled, and TCRdb retains in-frame clones only, with some absent. This table has approximately 77,000 clones, 65% to 90% appearing once. Specimen: peripheral blood. The receptor set was obtained from a man aged 45-60 years with COVID-19, enrolled during active disease.

This clone was detected only once. This chain links TRBV28 with TRBJ2-7; possibly TRBD2 for D (6 bases). V lost 6 bases, J lost 3 bases, and 21 bases lay in between. The CDR3 is made up of 16 amino acids. The germline V gene encodes CDR1 MDHEN and CDR2 SYDVKM. In DNA, the CDR3 is TGTGCCAGCAGGGGGGGATCAGGCAAGGGATACTACGAGCAGTACTTC. Its protein product is CASRGGSGKGYYEQYF.

The V call is TRBV4-3, the J call TRBJ2-5; 15 nucleotides align to TRBD2. The CDR3 is 16 amino acids. The V gene's germline CDR1 is LGHNA and CDR2 YSLEER. Germline trimming cut 2 bases from V and 4 bases from J; bases unmatched to any gene: 2. CDR3 region: CASSQQGLAGGETQYF. The CDR3 DNA follows: TGCGCCAGCAGCCAACAGGGACTAGCGGGAGGAGAGACCCAGTACTTC.

The chain links TRBV3-1 (or the pseudogene TRBV3-2) to TRBJ1-1; 7 nucleotides align to TRBD1. J was trimmed by 6 bases and V by 2 bases; bases with no gene match: 3. Germline values: CDR1 LGHDT, CDR2 YNNKEL (reference sequence). The CDR3 length is 13 residues. CDR3 region: CASSQRDSSEAFF. Written as DNA, the CDR3 is TGTGCCAGCAGCCAACGGGACAGCTCTGAAGCTTTCTTT.

This chain connects TRBV27 to TRBJ2-3; 7 bases are a match to TRBD2. The CDR3 is 15 residues long. V lost 8 bases and J lost 5; bases outside the gene matches: 13. In germline, CDR1 is MNHEY, CDR2 SMNVEV (reference sequence). CDR3 bases: TGTGCCAGCGGAGTAGCGGGTGGATCTGTAGATACGCAGTATTTT. This codes for CASGVAGGSVDTQYF.

The V and J genes are TRBV7-9 and TRBJ1-1, with a weak D call TRBD1 (5 bases). Germline V gene sequence: CDR1 SEHNR, CDR2 FQNEAQ (reference sequence). This CDR3 comprises 17 residues. V was cut by 3 bases and J by 0 bases, with 17 bases left in between. The CDR3 sequence is CASSLSGTWSMNTEAFF. CDR3 sequence (DNA): TGTGCCAGCAGCTTGTCGGGGACTTGGTCAATGAACACTGAAGCTTTCTTT.

The V and J genes are TRBV20-1 and TRBJ2-1; D is possibly TRBD2 (5 bases). The ends were cut back, 3 bases at V and 4 bases at J, with 10 bases in the middle. Germline V gives CDR1 DFQATT, CDR2 SNEGSKA (reference sequence). The CDR3 length is 13 residues. CDR3 loop: CSASWSGYNEQFF. The CDR3 DNA sequence: TGCAGTGCTAGTTGGAGCGGTTACAATGAGCAGTTCTTC.

The chain joins TRBV7-9 to TRBJ2-7, with D possibly matching TRBD1 (6 bases). Germline V gene data show CDR1 as SEHNR and CDR2 as FQNEAQ (reference sequence). This CDR3 contains 17 residues. Trimming removed 5 bases from V and 4 bases from J, with 24 bases in between. CDR3 sequence reads: CASSTLPGTRSPYEQYF. The CDR3 DNA follows: TGTGCCAGCAGCACCCTACCCGGGACAAGGTCCCCTTACGAGCAGTACTTC.

This chain uses TRBV9 with TRBJ1-6; perhaps TRBD1 as D (5 bases). The germline gives CDR1 SGDLS, CDR2 YYNGEE. The CDR3 contains 15 residues. V was trimmed by 0 bases and J by 5 bases, leaving 9 bases between them. The CDR3 nucleotides read TGTGCCAGCAGCGTAGACAGCAGGGATAATTCACCCCTCCACTTT. Encoded protein: CASSVDSRDNSPLHF.

V and J are TRBV27 and TRBJ1-2, with 7 bases lining up with TRBD1. There are 13 residues in the CDR3. Per germline, CDR1 MNHEY and CDR2 SMNVEV (reference sequence). Trimming took 6 bases from V and 4 from J; bases not matched to a gene: 5. CDR3 sequence: CASSRGQLYGYTF. The CDR3 DNA is TGTGCCAGCAGCCGGGGACAGCTCTATGGCTACACCTTC.

V and J are TRBV19 and TRBJ1-2; D remains unclear. V was trimmed by 6 bases and J by 6 bases, leaving 11 bases between them. CDR1 and CDR2 (germline): LNHDA, SQIVND (reference sequence). This CDR3 has 12 amino acids. The DNA for the CDR3 is TGTGCCAGTAGCCCTAGCGGGGATGGCTACACCTTC. It yields the protein CASSPSGDGYTF.

The chain is built from TRBV7-3 and TRBJ2-5; 7 positions match TRBD1. The CDR3 spans 13 residues. Germline V gives CDR1 SGHTA, CDR2 FQGTGA. V was pared by 5 bases and J by 3 bases, with 3 bases of the junction left unmatched. This CDR3 is CASSQGVEETQYF. In DNA, the CDR3 is TGTGCCAGCAGCCAGGGGGTAGAAGAGACCCAGTACTTC.

This clone was recorded only once. This chain uses TRBV7-9 with TRBJ1-5, with a weak D call TRBD1 (6 bases). The CDR3 is 13 residues long. CDR1 and CDR2 (germline): SEHNR, FQNEAQ (reference sequence). The ends were cut back, 4 bases at V and 4 bases at J, with 8 bases in the middle. CDR3: CASSSQGNQPQHF. The CDR3 nucleotides read TGTGCCAGCAGCTCACAGGGTAATCAGCCCCAGCATTTT.

This chain connects TRBV28 to TRBJ1-2; 7 nucleotides align to TRBD1. Germline CDR1 and CDR2: MDHEN and SYDVKM. CDR3 length equals 15 residues. The ends lost 4 bases at V and 5 bases at J; junction bases unmatched: 10. CDR3 bases: TGTGCCAGCAGTTACCTCGACAGGGAGAAATATGGCTACACCTTC. Translated: CASSYLDREKYGYTF.